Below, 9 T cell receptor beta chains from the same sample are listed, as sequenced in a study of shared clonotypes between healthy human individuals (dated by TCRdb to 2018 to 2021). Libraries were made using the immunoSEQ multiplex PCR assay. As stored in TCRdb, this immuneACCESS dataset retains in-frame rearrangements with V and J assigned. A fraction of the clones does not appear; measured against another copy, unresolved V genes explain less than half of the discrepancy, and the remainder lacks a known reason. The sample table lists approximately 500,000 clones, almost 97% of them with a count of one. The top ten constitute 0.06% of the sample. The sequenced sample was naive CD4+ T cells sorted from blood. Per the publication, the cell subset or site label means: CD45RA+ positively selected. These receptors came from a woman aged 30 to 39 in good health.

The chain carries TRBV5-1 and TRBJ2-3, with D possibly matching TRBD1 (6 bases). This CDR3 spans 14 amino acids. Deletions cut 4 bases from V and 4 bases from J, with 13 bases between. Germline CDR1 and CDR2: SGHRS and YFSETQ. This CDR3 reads CASSRLRGADTQYF. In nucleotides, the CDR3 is TGCGCCAGCAGCCGACTCAGGGGTGCAGATACGCAGTATTTT.

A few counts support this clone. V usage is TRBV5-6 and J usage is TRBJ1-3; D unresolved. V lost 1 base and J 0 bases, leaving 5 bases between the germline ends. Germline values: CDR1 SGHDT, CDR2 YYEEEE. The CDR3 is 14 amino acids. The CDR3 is CASSLTGSGNTIYF. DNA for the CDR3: TGTGCCAGCAGCTTGACCGGCTCTGGAAACACCATATATTTT.

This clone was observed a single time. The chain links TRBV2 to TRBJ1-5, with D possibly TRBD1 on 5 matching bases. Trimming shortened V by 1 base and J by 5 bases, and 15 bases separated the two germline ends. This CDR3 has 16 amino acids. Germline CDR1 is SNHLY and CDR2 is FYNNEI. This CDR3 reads CASSEVQSRVDQPQHF. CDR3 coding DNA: TGTGCCAGCAGTGAAGTCCAGAGCAGGGTCGATCAGCCCCAGCATTTT.

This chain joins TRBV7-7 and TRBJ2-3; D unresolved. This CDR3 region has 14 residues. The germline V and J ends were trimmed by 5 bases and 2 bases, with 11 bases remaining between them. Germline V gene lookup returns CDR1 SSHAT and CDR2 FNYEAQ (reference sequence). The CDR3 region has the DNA TGTGCCAGCAGCCTCGGGTCCCCCACAGATACGCAGTATTTT. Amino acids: CASSLGSPTDTQYF. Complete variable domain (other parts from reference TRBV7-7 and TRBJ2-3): GAGVSQSPRYKVTKRGQDVTLRCDPISSHATLYWYQQALGQGPEFLTYFNYEAQPDKSGLPSDRFSAERPEGSISTLTIQRTEQRDSAMYRCASSLGSPTDTQYFGPGTRLTVL.

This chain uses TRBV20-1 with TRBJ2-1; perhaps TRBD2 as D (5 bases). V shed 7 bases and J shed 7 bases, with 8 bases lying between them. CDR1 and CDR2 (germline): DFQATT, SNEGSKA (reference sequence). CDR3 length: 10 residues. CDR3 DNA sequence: TGCAGTGGATGGGAGAATGAGCAGTTCTTC. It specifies CSGWENEQFF.

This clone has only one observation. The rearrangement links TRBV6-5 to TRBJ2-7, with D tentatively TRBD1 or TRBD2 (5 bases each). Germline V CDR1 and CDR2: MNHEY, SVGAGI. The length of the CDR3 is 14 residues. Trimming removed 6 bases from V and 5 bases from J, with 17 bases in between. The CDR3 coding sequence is TGTGCCAGCAGCTACGGGACCGTGGTCGACGAGCAGTACTTC. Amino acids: CASSYGTVVDEQYF.

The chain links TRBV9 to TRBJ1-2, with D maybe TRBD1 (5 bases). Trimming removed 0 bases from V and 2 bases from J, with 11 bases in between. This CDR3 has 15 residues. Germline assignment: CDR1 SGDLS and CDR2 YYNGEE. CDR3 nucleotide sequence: TGTGCCAGCAGCGTAGACCAGGGCTTCAACTATGGCTACACCTTC. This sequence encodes CASSVDQGFNYGYTF.

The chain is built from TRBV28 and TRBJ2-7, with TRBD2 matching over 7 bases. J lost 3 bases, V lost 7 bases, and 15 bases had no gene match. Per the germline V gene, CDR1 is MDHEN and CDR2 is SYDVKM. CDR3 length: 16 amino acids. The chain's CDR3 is CASIHPRAGDLYEQYF. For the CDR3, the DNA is TGTGCCAGCATTCACCCCCGGGCGGGAGACCTCTACGAGCAGTACTTC.

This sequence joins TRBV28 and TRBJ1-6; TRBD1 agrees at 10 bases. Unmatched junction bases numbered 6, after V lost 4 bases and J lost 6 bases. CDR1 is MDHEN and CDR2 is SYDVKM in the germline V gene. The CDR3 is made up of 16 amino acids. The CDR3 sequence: CASSWADRGANSPLHF. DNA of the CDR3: TGTGCCAGCAGTTGGGCGGACAGGGGGGCTAATTCACCCCTCCACTTT. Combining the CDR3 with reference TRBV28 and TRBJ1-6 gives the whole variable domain DVKVTQSSRYLVKRTGEKVFLECVQDMDHENMFWYRQDPGLGLRLIYFSYDVKMKEKGDIPEGYSVSREKKERFSLILESASTNQTSMYLCASSWADRGANSPLHFGNGTRLTVT.